One and the same sample provided the 8 T cell receptor beta chains below, sequenced in a study of identical twins. TCRdb re-called the 5' RACE reads with MiXCR, one entry per CDR3 protein. The data show roughly 350,000 distinct CDR3 sequences, with roughly 9% seen just once and 8.5% to 10% held by the top ten. The sample was naive T cells sorted from blood. The receptors come from a woman between 45 and 65 years old in good health.

The rearrangement uses TRBV15 and TRBJ2-7; 12 bases fit TRBD2. V lost 3 bases and J lost 2; bases outside the gene matches: 2. The V gene's germline CDR1 is LNHNV and CDR2 YYDKDF (reference sequence). The CDR3 runs 15 residues. The CDR3 spells CATSRGLAGPYEQYF. The CDR3 region has the DNA TGTGCCACCAGCAGGGGACTAGCGGGCCCCTACGAGCAGTACTTC.

This clonotype was counted many times. This sequence joins TRBV6-2 or TRBV6-3 and TRBJ2-1, with 12 positions matching TRBD2. V shed 6 bases, J shed 4 bases, and the junction held 7 bases outside the gene matches. Germline-derived CDR1 and CDR2 are MNHEY and SVGEGT. This CDR3 has 16 amino acids. In nucleotides, the CDR3 is TGTGCCAGCAGCCCTAACGGACTAGCGGGGTACAATGAGCAGTTCTTC. It is translated as CASSPNGLAGYNEQFF.

The J gene is TRBJ1-2, the V gene TRBV12-3 or TRBV12-4; D possibly corresponds to TRBD1 (6 bases). Deletions cut 2 bases from V and 13 bases from J, with 11 bases between. This CDR3 region has 11 residues. This chain's CDR3 is CASSLWPTGTF. The CDR3 DNA is TGTGCCAGCAGTTTATGGCCGACAGGCACCTTC.

This clonotype was recorded a few times. This chain joins TRBV5-6 and TRBJ2-7, with 7 bases matching TRBD2. The V gene end was trimmed by 3 bases and the J gene end by 0 bases; junction bases not matched to a gene: 9. Germline V gene lookup returns CDR1 SGHDT and CDR2 YYEEEE. The CDR3 runs to 16 residues. CDR3 nucleotides: TGTGCCAGCAGCTCCCCTGCGGGGGAGGACTCCTACGAGCAGTACTTC. This encodes CASSSPAGEDSYEQYF.

This chain uses TRBV5-1 with TRBJ2-1, with TRBD2 as a possible D gene (5 bases). The CDR3 consists of 14 residues. CDR1 and CDR2 from the germline V gene are SGHRS and YFSETQ. The V end lost 0 bases, the J end lost 14 bases, and 18 bases lay between the germline ends. The CDR3 bases are TGCGCCAGCAGCTTGGTTACGGACTCTCATGAAGAGTTCTTC. This encodes CASSLVTDSHEEFF.

This sequence joins TRBV7-6 and TRBJ2-7; TRBD1 aligns across 8 bases. V shed 5 bases and J 6 bases; nucleotides not matched to a gene: 9. CDR1 is SGHVS and CDR2 is FNYEAQ in the germline V gene. The CDR3 spans 14 residues. CDR3 bases: TGTGCCAGCAGCCACAGCGGACAGGGTGGCGAGCAGTACTTC. Translation gives CASSHSGQGGEQYF.

This clonotype came up many times. The V and J genes are TRBV12-3 or TRBV12-4 and TRBJ1-5, with D unresolved. The CDR3 is 14 residues long. V was trimmed by 6 bases and J by 6 bases, leaving 15 bases between them. The CDR3 region is CASRTGPGFQPQHF. The CDR3 nucleotides read TGTGCCAGCAGGACTGGACCCGGGTTTCAGCCCCAGCATTTT.

This clonotype was found a few times. CDR3 sequence (DNA): TGTGCCAGCAGAGAGACAGGGTCCTATAATTCACCCCTCCACTTT. Translation gives CASRETGSYNSPLHF. The chain recombines TRBV2 with TRBJ1-6; 7 bases agree with TRBD1. CDR1 SNHLY and CDR2 FYNNEI come from the germline V gene. Trimming took 6 bases from V and 1 from J; bases not matched to a gene: 3. The CDR3 is made up of 15 amino acids.